These 9 T cell receptor beta chains came from one sample sequenced in a study of cytomegalovirus exposure and HLA in healthy donors. 13 Jbeta primers and 60 Vbeta primers were used for the PCR. Clones were sequenced by immunoSEQ multiplex PCR, and TCRdb holds only the in-frame ones, with some missing. The table records about 140,000 clones, roughly three quarters of them present only once. The specimen was PBMCs. The receptors were sampled from a man aged 25-45 years in good health and CMV-seronegative.

The CDR3 protein is CASSQGRDTSGNTIYF. The DNA for the CDR3 is TGTGCCAGCAGCCAAGGTCGGGACACCTCTGGAAACACCATATATTTT. This chain joins TRBV4-2 and TRBJ1-3; TRBD1 is a possible D gene (6 bases). V gave up 1 base and J gave up 0 bases, with 10 bases separating them. The germline V gene encodes CDR1 LGHNA and CDR2 YNFKEQ. This CDR3 region has 16 residues.

The chain recombines TRBV6-1 with TRBJ2-7, with 8 nucleotides matching TRBD2. V gave up 6 bases and J gave up 6 bases; unmatched junction bases: 7. Germline CDR1 reads MNHNS; CDR2 reads SASEGT. This CDR3 is 13 amino acids long. The CDR3 coding sequence is TGTGCCAGCAGAGCGAGCGGGAGAGGCGAGCAGTACTTC. It encodes CASRASGRGEQYF.

This clone was counted a few times. The CDR3 here is CASSGQSERWYF. For the CDR3, the DNA is TGTGCCAGCAGCGGACAGTCAGAGAGGTGGTATTTT. This sequence joins TRBV2 and TRBJ2-3; perhaps TRBD1 as D (6 bases). This CDR3 spans 12 amino acids. The germline CDR1 and CDR2 sequences are SNHLY and FYNNEI. V shed 6 bases and J shed 14 bases, with 18 bases lying between them. Full variable domain (missing parts from reference TRBV2 and TRBJ2-3): EPEVTQTPSHQVTQMGQEVILRCVPISNHLYFYWYRQILGQKVEFLVSFYNNEISEKSEIFDDQFSVERPDGSNFTLKIRSTKLEDSAMYFCASSGQSERWYFGPGTRLTVL.

This chain connects TRBV12-5 to TRBJ2-1; D is unclear. The CDR3 loop spans 13 amino acids. Deletions cut 1 base from V and 6 bases from J, with 7 bases between. Germline loops: CDR1 LGHNT, CDR2 FRNRAP. The CDR3 spells CASGLAHSNEQFF. DNA for the CDR3: TGTGCTAGTGGTTTGGCCCATAGCAATGAGCAGTTCTTC.

V is TRBV6-5 and J is TRBJ1-1; D is perhaps TRBD1 (6 bases). Trimming removed 5 bases from V and 7 bases from J, with 17 bases in between. The CDR3 is made up of 14 amino acids. CDR1 and CDR2 (germline): MNHEY, SVGAGI. The CDR3 loop is CASSPPTDSNEAFF. Here the CDR3 DNA reads TGTGCCAGCAGTCCTCCAACGGACAGCAATGAAGCTTTCTTT.

The chain has TRBV30 and TRBJ2-7, with a weak D call TRBD1 (7 bases). The ends were cut back, 0 bases at V and 3 bases at J, with 18 bases in the middle. Per the germline V gene, CDR1 is GTSNPN and CDR2 is SVGIG (reference sequence). This CDR3 contains 16 residues. The CDR3 bases are TGTGCCTGGAGTGTACGTGGAGGGGGCGTAATCTACGAGCAGTACTTC. It encodes CAWSVRGGGVIYEQYF.

The CDR3, as DNA: TGTGCCAGCAGCCCCGTAGCGGGGGACTACAATGAGCAGTTCTTC. It yields the protein CASSPVAGDYNEQFF. The chain is built from TRBV7-8 and TRBJ2-1, with TRBD2 matching over 9 bases. Germline loops: CDR1 SGHVS, CDR2 FQNEAQ. This CDR3 spans 15 amino acids. The J segment lost 3 bases and the V segment lost 5 bases, leaving 5 bases of the junction unmatched. The full variable domain, in which reference TRBV7-8 and TRBJ2-1 provide the parts outside the CDR3, is GAGVSQSPRYKVAKRGQDVALRCDPISGHVSLFWYQQALGQGPEFLTYFQNEAQLDKSGLPSDRFFAERPEGSVSTLKIQRTQQEDSAVYLCASSPVAGDYNEQFFGPGTRLTVL.

For the CDR3, the DNA is TGTGCCAGCCGGGACAGGGGGCTAGGGAATCAGCCCCAGCATTTT. This translates into CASRDRGLGNQPQHF. V is TRBV28 and J is TRBJ1-5, with 12 bases matching TRBD1. The CDR3 is made up of 15 amino acids. Per the germline V gene, CDR1 is MDHEN and CDR2 is SYDVKM. V lost 8 bases and J lost 4; bases outside the gene matches: 6.

The V call is TRBV6-1, the J call TRBJ2-2; 7 bases map to TRBD2. V gave up 1 base and J gave up 3 bases; unmatched junction bases: 8. CDR3 length: 17 residues. Germline CDR1 MNHNS, CDR2 SASEGT. CDR3 sequence: CASSEGPGGADTGELFF. DNA for the CDR3: TGTGCCAGCAGTGAAGGTCCGGGGGGAGCGGACACCGGGGAGCTGTTTTTT.